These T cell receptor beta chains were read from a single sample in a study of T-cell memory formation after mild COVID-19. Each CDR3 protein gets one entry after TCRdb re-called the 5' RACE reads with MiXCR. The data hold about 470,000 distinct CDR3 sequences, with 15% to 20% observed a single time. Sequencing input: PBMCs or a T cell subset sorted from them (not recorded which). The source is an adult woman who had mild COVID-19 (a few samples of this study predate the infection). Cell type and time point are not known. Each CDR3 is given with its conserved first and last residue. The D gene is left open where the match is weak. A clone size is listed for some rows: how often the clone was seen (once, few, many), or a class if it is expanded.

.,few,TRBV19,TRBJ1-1,CASSFQQGVDTEAFF,TGTGCCAGTAGTTTCCAACAGGGAGTTGACACTGAAGCTTTCTTT
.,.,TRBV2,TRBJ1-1,CASSGGTNTEAFF,TGTGCCAGCAGTGGGGGGACGAACACTGAAGCTTTCTTT
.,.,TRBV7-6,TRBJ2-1,CASSLSRTNLGEQFF,TGTGCCAGCAGCTTATCCCGGACTAATTTGGGTGAGCAGTTCTTC
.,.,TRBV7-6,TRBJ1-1,CASGPIQGTEAFF,TGTGCCAGCGGCCCTATACAGGGAACTGAAGCTTTCTTT
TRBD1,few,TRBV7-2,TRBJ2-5,CASSDRGPQETQYF,TGTGCCAGCAGCGACAGGGGGCCCCAAGAGACCCAGTACTTC
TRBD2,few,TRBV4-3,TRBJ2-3,CASSQEIGRADTQYF,TGCGCCAGCAGCCAAGAGATTGGGAGGGCAGATACGCAGTATTTT
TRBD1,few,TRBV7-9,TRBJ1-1,CASRDRGRGETEAFF,TGTGCCAGCCGGGACAGGGGTAGGGGTGAAACTGAAGCTTTCTTT
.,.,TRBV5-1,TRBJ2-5,CASSLVGTPQETQYF,TGCGCCAGCAGCTTGGTCGGGACACCACAAGAGACCCAGTACTTC
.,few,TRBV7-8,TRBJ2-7,CASSLLTGLRYEQYF,TGTGCCAGCAGCTTACTCACAGGCCTTCGCTACGAGCAGTACTTC
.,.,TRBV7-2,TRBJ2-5,CASSRLVETQYF,TGTGCCAGCAGCCGCCTGGTGGAGACCCAGTACTTC
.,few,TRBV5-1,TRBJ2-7,CASSKLDPSYEQYF,TGCGCCAGCAGCAAACTGGACCCTTCCTACGAGCAGTACTTC
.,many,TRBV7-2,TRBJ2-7,CASSPGRSYEQYF,TGTGCCAGCAGTCCGGGACGGTCCTACGAGCAGTACTTC
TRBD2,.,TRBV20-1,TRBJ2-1,CSARDPRGGFSYNEQFF,TGCAGTGCTAGAGATCCCCGGGGGGGTTTCTCCTACAATGAGCAGTTCTTC
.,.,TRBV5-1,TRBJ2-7,CASRPTSNPSSYEQYF,TGCGCCAGCAGGCCAACTAGCAACCCGAGCTCCTACGAGCAGTACTTC
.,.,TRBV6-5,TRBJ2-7,CASSYGIRSEQYF,TGTGCCAGCAGTTACGGGATCAGGAGCGAGCAGTACTTC
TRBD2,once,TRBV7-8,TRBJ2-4,CASSKLAGGPPNIQYF,TGTGCCAGCAGCAAACTAGCGGGAGGGCCGCCAAACATTCAGTACTTC
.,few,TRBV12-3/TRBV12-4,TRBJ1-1,CASSLSGALNTEAFF,TGTGCCAGCAGTTTATCTGGGGCCCTGAACACTGAAGCTTTCTTT
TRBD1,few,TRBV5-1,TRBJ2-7,CASGFSGTGGGEQYF,TGCGCCAGCGGATTCTCCGGGACAGGGGGAGGCGAGCAGTACTTC
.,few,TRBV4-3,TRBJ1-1,CASSQDLQQNTEAFF,TGCGCCAGCAGCCAAGATTTACAGCAGAACACTGAAGCTTTCTTT
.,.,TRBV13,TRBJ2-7,CASSLEGPWEQYF,TGTGCCAGCAGCTTAGAAGGGCCGTGGGAGCAGTACTTC
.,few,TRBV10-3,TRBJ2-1,CAISPGTGGLAEGLFF,TGTGCCATCAGCCCCGGGACAGGGGGACTAGCGGAAGGTCTGTTCTTC
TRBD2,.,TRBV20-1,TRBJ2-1,CSATGNSLSGSTHEQFF,TGCAGTGCTACCGGGAACAGCCTCAGCGGGAGTACGCATGAGCAGTTCTTC
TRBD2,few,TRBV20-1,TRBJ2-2,CSANSGGAYTGELFF,TGCAGTGCTAATAGCGGGGGGGCTTACACCGGGGAGCTGTTTTTT
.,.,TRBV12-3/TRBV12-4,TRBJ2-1,CASGTLGYNEQFF,TGTGCCAGCGGGACATTAGGCTACAATGAGCAGTTCTTC
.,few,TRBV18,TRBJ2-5,CASSPDFGSETQYF,TGTGCCAGCTCACCAGACTTCGGGTCGGAGACCCAGTACTTC
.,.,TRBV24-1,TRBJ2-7,CATSDLRQGYEQYF,TGTGCCACCAGTGATTTGCGCCAGGGGTACGAGCAGTACTTC
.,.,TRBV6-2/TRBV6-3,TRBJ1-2,CASRRQVYGYTF,TGTGCCAGCAGGCGACAGGTCTATGGCTACACCTTC
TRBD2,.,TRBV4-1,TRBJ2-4,CASGQGGENIQYF,TGCGCCAGCGGCCAGGGAGGGGAAAACATTCAGTACTTC
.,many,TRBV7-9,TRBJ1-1,CASSLGGSTEAFF,TGTGCCAGCAGCTTAGGGGGCAGCACTGAAGCTTTCTTT
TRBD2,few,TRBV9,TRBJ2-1,CASSATSGGLYNEQFF,TGTGCCAGCAGCGCAACCAGCGGGGGGCTCTACAATGAGCAGTTCTTC
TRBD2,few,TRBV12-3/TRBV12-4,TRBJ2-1,CASRPSGGNEQFF,TGTGCCAGCCGGCCTAGCGGGGGCAATGAGCAGTTCTTC
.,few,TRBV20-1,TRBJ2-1,CSASGTIPNEQFF,TGCAGTGCTTCCGGGACAATTCCCAATGAGCAGTTCTTC
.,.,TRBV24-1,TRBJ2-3,CATSDRSVRELTDTQYF,TGTGCCACCAGTGATAGGTCGGTCAGGGAACTCACAGATACGCAGTATTTT
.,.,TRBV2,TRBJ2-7,CASRITGREQYF,TGTGCCAGCAGGATCACAGGGCGCGAGCAGTACTTC
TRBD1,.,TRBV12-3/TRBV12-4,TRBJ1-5,CASTRGGRGRGQPQHF,TGTGCCAGCACCCGGGGGGGCAGGGGGCGAGGTCAGCCCCAGCATTTT
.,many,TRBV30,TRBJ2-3,CAWSGTDTQYF,TGTGCCTGGAGTGGAACAGATACGCAGTATTTT
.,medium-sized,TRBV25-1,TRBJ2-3,CASSSSVERTDTQYF,TGTGCCAGCAGCTCTAGCGTGGAGAGAACAGATACGCAGTATTTT
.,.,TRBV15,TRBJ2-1,CATSRVQGNEQFF,TGTGCCACCAGCAGAGTCCAGGGGAATGAGCAGTTCTTC
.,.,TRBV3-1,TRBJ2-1,CASSQQGSDEQFF,TGTGCCAGCAGTCAACAGGGTAGCGATGAGCAGTTCTTC
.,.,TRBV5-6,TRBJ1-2,CASSLEGSYYGYTF,TGTGCCAGCAGCTTGGAGGGATCGTACTATGGCTACACCTTC
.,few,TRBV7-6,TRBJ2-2,CASSLGAGQNTGELFF,TGTGCCAGCAGCTTAGGGGCGGGACAAAACACCGGGGAGCTGTTTTTT
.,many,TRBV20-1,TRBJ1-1,CSARGGAANTEAFF,TGCAGTGCTAGAGGAGGGGCAGCGAACACTGAAGCTTTCTTT
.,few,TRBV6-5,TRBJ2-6,CASGDPGAGANVLTF,TGTGCCAGCGGGGACCCAGGGGCTGGGGCCAACGTCCTGACTTTC
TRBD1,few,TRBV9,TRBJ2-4,CASSASRGKNIQYF,TGTGCCAGCAGCGCGTCCAGGGGGAAAAACATTCAGTACTTC
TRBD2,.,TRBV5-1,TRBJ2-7,CASSSDWGGAYEQYF,TGCGCCAGCAGCTCCGATTGGGGGGGAGCCTACGAGCAGTACTTC
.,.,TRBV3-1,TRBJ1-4,CASSATRHPNEKLFF,TGTGCCAGCAGCGCAACTAGACACCCCAATGAAAAACTGTTTTTT
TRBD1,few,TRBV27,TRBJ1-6,CASSSRGLSPLHF,TGTGCCAGCAGTTCGAGGGGGCTTTCACCCCTCCACTTT